Listed below are T cell receptor beta chains from one sample, sequenced in a study of blood T cell repertoires in COVID-19. Sequencing used immunoSEQ multiplex PCR; TCRdb keeps in-frame clones, though not all of them. Here the sample spans 150,000 or so clones, about 92% being singletons. The sample taken for sequencing was peripheral blood. Receptors originate from a man aged 25 to 45 with COVID-19, enrolled during active disease. CDR3s include the opening cysteine and the closing phenylalanine or tryptophan. A D gene is named only where the DNA matches it firmly. Size values are once, few and many counts, or a class for expanded clones, and some rows have none.

D	V	J	length	size	CDR3	DNA
-	TRBV29-1	TRBJ2-2	17	-	CSVGHLRERWMPGELFF	TGCAGCGTTGGCCACCTCAGGGAAAGGTGGATGCCCGGGGAGCTGTTTTTT
TRBD1	TRBV28	TRBJ1-2	14	-	CASAPGQGVHGYTF	TGTGCCAGCGCCCCGGGACAGGGGGTTCATGGCTACACCTTC
TRBD2	TRBV19	TRBJ2-3	14	once	CASMSTSGSYTQYF	TGTGCCAGTATGTCGACTAGCGGGAGTTATACGCAGTATTTT
-	TRBV4-1	TRBJ1-2	14	-	CASSQDIGGLGYTF	TGCGCCAGCAGCCAAGATATCGGGGGGCTTGGCTACACCTTC
-	TRBV6-6	TRBJ1-1	14	-	CASMNEGRNTEAFF	TGTGCCAGCATGAATGAGGGTAGGAACACTGAAGCTTTCTTT
TRBD1	TRBV5-4	TRBJ2-2	15	-	CASALGQGDTGELFF	TGTGCCAGTGCTCTCGGGCAGGGGGACACCGGGGAGCTGTTTTTT
-	TRBV3-1/TRBV3-2	TRBJ1-5	15	-	CASSQEGGFNQPQHF	TGTGCCAGCAGCCAAGAAGGCGGGTTTAATCAGCCCCAGCATTTT
-	TRBV28	TRBJ1-6	14	-	CASSLRRSDSPLHF	TGTGCCAGCAGTTTAAGGAGAAGTGATTCACCCCTCCACTTT
-	TRBV29-1	TRBJ2-2	13	-	CSVFGPRPGELFF	TGCAGCGTTTTTGGGCCGCGACCGGGGGAGCTGTTTTTT
-	TRBV18	TRBJ2-3	13	-	CASSLGPTDTQYF	TGTGCCAGCTCACTTGGGCCGACAGATACGCAGTATTTT
-	TRBV7-2	TRBJ2-1	13	-	CASSLEEYNEQFF	TGTGCCAGCAGCTTAGAAGAGTACAATGAGCAGTTCTTC
-	TRBV20-1	TRBJ1-1	11	-	CSAISGFEAFF	TGCAGTGCTATATCAGGGTTTGAAGCTTTCTTT
TRBD1	TRBV19	TRBJ1-2	16	-	CASSIAGTEISYGYTF	TGTGCCAGTAGTATAGCTGGGACAGAGATCTCGTATGGCTACACCTTC
-	TRBV7-2	TRBJ2-7	14	-	CASSPPNGVNEQYF	TGTGCCAGCAGCCCCCCTAACGGAGTCAACGAGCAGTACTTC
TRBD1	TRBV18	TRBJ1-1	15	-	CASSPMRGPGTEAFF	TGTGCCAGCTCACCGATGAGGGGGCCAGGAACTGAAGCTTTCTTT
-	TRBV5-4	TRBJ1-5	17	-	CASSLGVEAGHNQPQHF	TGTGCCAGCAGCTTGGGGGTGGAAGCAGGGCATAATCAGCCCCAGCATTTT
TRBD1	TRBV19	TRBJ2-7	15	-	CASSIGQGGTYEQYF	TGTGCCAGTAGTATAGGACAGGGGGGGACCTACGAGCAGTACTTC
-	TRBV21-1	TRBJ1-2	15	once	CASSLGQIANYGYTF	TGTGCCAGCAGCTTAGGACAAATCGCTAACTATGGCTACACCTTC
TRBD2	TRBV9	TRBJ2-4	15	-	CASGPGGGTNAIQYF	TGTGCCAGCGGGCCGGGCGGGGGGACCAATGCCATTCAGTACTTC
TRBD1	TRBV2	TRBJ1-2	13	-	CASSGGGGYGYTF	TGTGCCAGCAGTGGAGGGGGCGGCTATGGCTACACCTTC
TRBD1	TRBV18	TRBJ1-2	14	-	CASSQNTGEDGYTF	TGTGCCAGCTCTCAGAATACAGGGGAGGATGGCTACACCTTC
TRBD2	TRBV7-7	TRBJ2-1	16	-	CASSLAGREAHNEQFF	TGTGCCAGCAGCTTAGCGGGGCGGGAGGCCCACAATGAGCAGTTCTTC
-	TRBV4-3	TRBJ1-2	15	-	CASSQERGGHYGYTF	TGCGCCAGCAGCCAAGAGAGAGGGGGTCACTATGGCTACACCTTC
-	TRBV24-1	TRBJ2-1	11	-	CATSVNNEQFF	TGTGCCACCAGTGTCAACAATGAGCAGTTCTTC
-	TRBV19	TRBJ2-3	13	-	CASSDTSTDTQYF	TGTGCCAGTAGTGACACTAGCACAGATACGCAGTATTTT
TRBD1	TRBV27	TRBJ1-5	20	-	CASRPFSGTGGLISNQPQHF	TGTGCCAGCAGACCATTTTCCGGGACAGGAGGACTTATTAGCAATCAGCCCCAGCATTTT
TRBD2	TRBV9	TRBJ2-7	15	-	CASSVGAGGTYEQYF	TGTGCCAGCAGCGTAGGAGCGGGGGGCACCTACGAGCAGTACTTC
-	TRBV28	TRBJ1-6	15	-	CASRGTGTYNSPLHF	TGTGCCAGCAGAGGAACAGGGACCTATAATTCACCCCTCCACTTT
TRBD1	TRBV27	TRBJ1-1	14	once	CASSLQGADTEAFF	TGTGCCAGCAGTTTACAGGGGGCGGACACTGAAGCTTTCTTT
TRBD1	TRBV3-1/TRBV3-2	TRBJ1-6	14	-	CASSQRRQGLHLHF	TGTGCCAGCAGCCAGAGAAGACAGGGGCTCCACCTCCACTTT
-	TRBV5-1	TRBJ1-4	14	-	CASSLGQTNEKLFF	TGCGCCAGCAGCCTAGGACAGACTAATGAAAAACTGTTTTTT
-	TRBV18	TRBJ2-1	14	-	CASSPRTMYNEQFF	TGTGCCAGCTCACCGAGGACAATGTACAATGAGCAGTTCTTC
TRBD1	TRBV10-3	TRBJ1-1	15	-	CAISDRDRKNTEAFF	TGTGCCATCAGTGATCGGGACAGAAAGAACACTGAAGCTTTCTTT
-	TRBV6-2/TRBV6-3	TRBJ1-2	13	-	CASSYSTGYGYTF	TGTGCCAGCAGTTACTCGACGGGTTATGGCTACACCTTC
TRBD1	TRBV19	TRBJ1-3	16	-	CASRRATGDTGNTIYF	TGTGCCAGTAGGAGGGCGACAGGGGACACTGGAAACACCATATATTTT
TRBD2	TRBV6-4	TRBJ2-3	15	-	CASSEIAGARSTQYF	TGTGCCAGCAGTGAAATAGCGGGGGCCCGTTCTACGCAGTATTTT
-	TRBV2	TRBJ2-7	14	-	CASSQQGSSYEQYF	TGTGCCAGCAGTCAGCAGGGATCTTCCTACGAGCAGTACTTC
-	TRBV6-5	TRBJ2-3	15	-	CASSYSGLGTDTQYF	TGTGCCAGCAGTTACTCGGGACTTGGCACAGATACGCAGTATTTT
-	TRBV4-1	TRBJ1-1	15	-	CASSQGPPGGTEAFF	TGCGCCAGCAGCCAAGGCCCCCCCGGGGGCACTGAAGCTTTCTTT
-	TRBV29-1	TRBJ1-4	13	-	CSVEGLGGEKLFF	TGCAGCGTTGAGGGACTCGGGGGAGAAAAACTGTTTTTT
-	TRBV5-1	TRBJ1-1	13	-	CASSLALNTEAFF	TGCGCCAGCAGCTTAGCATTGAACACTGAAGCTTTCTTT
TRBD1	TRBV4-1	TRBJ2-3	15	once	CASSQVPGGLDTQYF	TGCGCCAGCAGCCAAGTCCCAGGGGGATTGGATACGCAGTATTTT
TRBD2	TRBV23-1	TRBJ2-1	15	-	CASSQGTSGMVVSFF	TGCGCCAGCAGTCAAGGGACTAGCGGGATGGTCGTCTCGTTCTTC
-	TRBV6-5	TRBJ1-1	16	-	CASSYSKTAFGTEAFF	TGTGCCAGCAGTTACTCGAAGACAGCCTTTGGGACTGAAGCTTTCTTT
-	TRBV4-3	TRBJ2-2	17	-	CASSQELTTTNTGELFF	TGCGCCAGCAGCCAAGAGCTAACTACTACGAACACCGGGGAGCTGTTTTTT
-	TRBV11-2	TRBJ2-7	15	once	CASSLSQASLSEQYF	TGTGCCAGCAGCCTCTCCCAGGCCTCATTAAGCGAGCAGTACTTC
-	TRBV28	TRBJ1-4	13	-	CASRRTVNEKLFF	TGTGCCAGCAGACGGACAGTGAATGAAAAACTGTTTTTT
TRBD1	TRBV5-6	TRBJ1-2	12	-	CASSFTGDGYTF	TGTGCCAGCAGCTTCACAGGGGATGGCTACACCTTC
TRBD1	TRBV19	TRBJ1-6	16	-	CASSIDGTAYNSPLHF	TGTGCCAGTAGTATAGACGGGACAGCTTATAATTCACCCCTCCACTTT
-	TRBV5-1	TRBJ1-1	17	few	CASRRDWGPGTNTEAFF	TGCGCCAGCAGGAGGGATTGGGGGCCAGGGACGAACACTGAAGCTTTCTTT
-	TRBV18	TRBJ2-7	12	once	CASSRASYEQYF	TGTGCCAGCTCACGGGCGTCCTACGAGCAGTACTTC
TRBD1	TRBV18	TRBJ1-2	14	-	CASSEETGQDGYTF	TGTGCCAGCTCAGAAGAGACAGGGCAGGATGGCTACACCTTC
-	TRBV5-1	TRBJ2-2	15	-	CASSSTGHDTGELFF	TGCGCCAGCAGCTCAACAGGGCACGACACCGGGGAGCTGTTTTTT
TRBD2	TRBV15	TRBJ2-1	16	-	CATSTVRTSEYNEQFF	TGTGCCACCAGTACGGTAAGGACTAGCGAGTACAATGAGCAGTTCTTC